This T cell receptor beta chain was found in a study of T cell repertoires in cytomegalovirus infection. Study at large: Used in the study were CMV epitopes, some recently identified and HLA-C-restricted, others well-studied and HLA-B-restricted. Public TCR beta signatures were indicative of both CMV infection and a matching HLA type. Findings and limits, study-wide: Dominating the ex vivo response were TCR beta clonotypes that were CMV-specific and HLA-C-restricted.

This CDR3 spans 15 amino acids. With 2 bases clipped from V and 8 bases from J, the junction kept 10 bases outside the gene matches. Germline CDR1 is SGHTA and CDR2 is FQGNSA. TCRdb re-derived calls from the reads in MiXCR, one entry per CDR3 protein. The repertoire holds roughly 730,000 distinct CDR3 sequences, with about 30% as singletons. This clonotype appeared many times. What it binds is not known. This chain links TRBV7-2 with TRBJ2-3; the match to TRBD2 covers 7 bases. Source: cultured PBMCs, taken from culture after CMV antigen stimulation. The clonotype comes from a human donor in good health (CMV status not recorded). Some clones in this sample may be carry-over from other donors' samples. This chain's CDR3 is CASSLIGDSGATQYF. The DNA of the CDR3 is TGTGCCAGCAGCTTAATAGGCGACAGCGGGGCTACGCAGTATTTT.